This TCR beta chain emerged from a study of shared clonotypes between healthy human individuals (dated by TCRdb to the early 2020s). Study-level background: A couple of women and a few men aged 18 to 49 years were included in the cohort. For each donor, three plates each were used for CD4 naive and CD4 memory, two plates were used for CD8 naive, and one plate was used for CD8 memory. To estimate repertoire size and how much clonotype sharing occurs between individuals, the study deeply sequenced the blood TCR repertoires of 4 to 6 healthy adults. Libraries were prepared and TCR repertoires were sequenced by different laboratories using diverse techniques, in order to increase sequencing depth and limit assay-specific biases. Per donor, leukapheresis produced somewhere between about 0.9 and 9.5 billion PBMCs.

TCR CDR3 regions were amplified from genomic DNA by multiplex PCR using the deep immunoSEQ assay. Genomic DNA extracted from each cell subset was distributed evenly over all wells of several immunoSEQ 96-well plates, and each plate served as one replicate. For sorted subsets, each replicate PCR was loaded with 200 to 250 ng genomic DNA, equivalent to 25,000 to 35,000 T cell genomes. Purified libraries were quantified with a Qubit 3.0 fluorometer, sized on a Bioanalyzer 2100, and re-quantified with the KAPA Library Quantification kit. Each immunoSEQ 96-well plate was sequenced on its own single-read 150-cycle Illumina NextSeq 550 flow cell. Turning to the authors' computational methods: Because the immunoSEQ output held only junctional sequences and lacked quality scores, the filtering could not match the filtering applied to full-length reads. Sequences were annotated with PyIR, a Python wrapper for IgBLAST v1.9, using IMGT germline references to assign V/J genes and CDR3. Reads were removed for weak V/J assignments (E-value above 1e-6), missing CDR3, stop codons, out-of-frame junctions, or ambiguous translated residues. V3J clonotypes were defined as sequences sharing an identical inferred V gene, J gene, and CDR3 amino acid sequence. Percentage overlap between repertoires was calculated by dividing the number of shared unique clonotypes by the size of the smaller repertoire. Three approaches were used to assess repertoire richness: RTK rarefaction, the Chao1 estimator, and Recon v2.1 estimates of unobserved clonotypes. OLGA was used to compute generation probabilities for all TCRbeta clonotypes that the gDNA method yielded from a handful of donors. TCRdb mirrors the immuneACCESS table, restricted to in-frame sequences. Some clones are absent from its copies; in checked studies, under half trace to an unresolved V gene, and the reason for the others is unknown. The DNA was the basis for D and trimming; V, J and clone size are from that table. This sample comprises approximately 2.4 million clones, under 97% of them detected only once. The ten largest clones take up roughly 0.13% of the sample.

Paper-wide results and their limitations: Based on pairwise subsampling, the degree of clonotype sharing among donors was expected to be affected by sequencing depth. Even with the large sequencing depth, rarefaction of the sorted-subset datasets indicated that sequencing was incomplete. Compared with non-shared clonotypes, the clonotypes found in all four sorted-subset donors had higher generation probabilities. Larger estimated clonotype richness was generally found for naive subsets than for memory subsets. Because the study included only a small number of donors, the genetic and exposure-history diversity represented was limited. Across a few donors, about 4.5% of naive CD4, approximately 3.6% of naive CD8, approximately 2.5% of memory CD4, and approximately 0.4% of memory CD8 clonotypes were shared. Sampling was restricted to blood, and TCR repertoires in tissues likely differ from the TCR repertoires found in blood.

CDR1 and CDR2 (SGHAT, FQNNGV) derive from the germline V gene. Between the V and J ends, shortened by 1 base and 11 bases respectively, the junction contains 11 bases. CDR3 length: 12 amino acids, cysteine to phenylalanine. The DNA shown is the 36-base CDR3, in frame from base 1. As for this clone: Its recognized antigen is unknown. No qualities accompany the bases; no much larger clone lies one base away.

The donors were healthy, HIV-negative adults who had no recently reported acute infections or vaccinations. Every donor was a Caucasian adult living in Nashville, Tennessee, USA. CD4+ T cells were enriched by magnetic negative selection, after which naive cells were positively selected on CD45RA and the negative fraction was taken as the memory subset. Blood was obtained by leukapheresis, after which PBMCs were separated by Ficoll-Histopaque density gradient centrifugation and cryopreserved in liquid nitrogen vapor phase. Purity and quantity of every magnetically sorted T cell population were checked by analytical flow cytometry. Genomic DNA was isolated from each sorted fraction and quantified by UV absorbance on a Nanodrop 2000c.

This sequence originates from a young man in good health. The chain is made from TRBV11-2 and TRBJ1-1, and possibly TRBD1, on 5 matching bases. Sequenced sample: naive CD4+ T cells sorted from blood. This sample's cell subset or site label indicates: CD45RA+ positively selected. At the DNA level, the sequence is TGTGCCAGCAGCTTAGCTGCGGGGCTCGCTTTCTTT. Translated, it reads CASSLAAGLAFF. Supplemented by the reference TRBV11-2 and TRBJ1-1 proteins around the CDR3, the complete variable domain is EAGVAQSPRYKIIEKRQSVAFWCNPISGHATLYWYQQILGQGPKLLIQFQNNGVVDDSQLPKDRFSAERLKGVDSTLKIQPAKLEDSAVYLCASSLAAGLAFFGQGTRLTVV.